These 29 T cell receptor beta chains were sequenced from one sample in a study of blood T cell repertoires in COVID-19. Sequenced by immunoSEQ multiplex PCR; TCRdb stores in-frame clones only, minus some. The sample lists about 270,000 clones; approximately 91% were seen once. Sequencing used PBMCs or T cells enriched from blood (not recorded which). The receptors here all came from a woman aged 40 to 50 with acute COVID-19.

This chain joins TRBV13 and TRBJ2-1; 7 nucleotides align to TRBD2. Germline V gene data show CDR1 as PRHDT and CDR2 as FYEKMQ (reference sequence). The CDR3 contains 13 residues. V dropped 5 bases and J dropped 11; count of bases not matched to a gene: 9. The CDR3 loop is CASSQTLAEQQFF. The CDR3 DNA reads TGTGCCAGCAGCCAAACCCTAGCGGAACAGCAGTTCTTC.

The rearrangement uses TRBV15 and TRBJ2-3; tentatively, D is TRBD2 (6 bases). CDR1 and CDR2 (germline): LNHNV, YYDKDF (reference sequence). The CDR3 runs to 13 residues. V was shortened by 4 bases and J by 14 bases, with 19 bases between the two germline ends. The CDR3 sequence: CATSTRLVERPYF. The CDR3 DNA follows: TGTGCCACCAGCACGAGACTAGTCGAGCGCCCGTATTTT.

This clone has a handful of counts. J is TRBJ1-4 and V is TRBV19, with a tentative D call TRBD1 (5 bases). V was pared by 10 bases and J by 0 bases, with 21 bases between. The CDR3 totals 17 residues. Germline CDR1 is LNHDA and CDR2 is SQIVND (reference sequence). The chain's CDR3 is CATKWSGAYATNEKLFF. The CDR3 DNA reads as TGTGCCACCAAGTGGTCTGGGGCCTACGCAACTAATGAAAAACTGTTTTTT.

The table lists this clone with a count of one. This chain joins TRBV12-5 and TRBJ1-6, with TRBD1 matching over 9 bases. Looked up from germline, CDR1 is LGHNT and CDR2 is FRNRAP. The trim removed 6 bases at V and 9 bases at J, leaving 6 bases unmatched. The CDR3 is made up of 14 amino acids. The CDR3 DNA reads as TGTGCTAGTGGCGCCCCGGGACAGGGTTCACCCCTCCACTTT. Residues: CASGAPGQGSPLHF.

The V gene is TRBV11-2, the J gene TRBJ2-7; 9 bases are a match to TRBD1. The CDR3 covers 15 residues. V shed 0 bases and J 2 bases; nucleotides not matched to a gene: 2. CDR1 is SGHAT, CDR2 FQNNGV, per germline. CDR3 amino acids: CASSLDNRGPYEQYF. In DNA, the CDR3 is TGTGCCAGCAGCTTAGATAACAGGGGGCCCTACGAGCAGTACTTC.

The chain combines TRBV5-1 with TRBJ2-5, with D possibly TRBD1 on 6 matching bases. The CDR3 is made up of 15 amino acids. With 4 bases removed from V and 3 bases from J, the gap between germline ends came to 16 bases. The germline V gene has CDR1 SGHRS and CDR2 YFSETQ. This CDR3 reads CASSPPGDMKETQYF. The CDR3 DNA reads TGCGCCAGCAGCCCTCCAGGGGACATGAAAGAGACCCAGTACTTC.

The rearrangement uses TRBV15 and TRBJ2-5; D gene uncertain. Trimming stripped 0 bases from V and 3 bases from J, with 5 bases between. The germline CDR1 and CDR2 sequences are LNHNV and YYDKDF (reference sequence). The CDR3 covers 13 residues. The CDR3 loop is CATSRDSKETQYF. Here the CDR3 DNA reads TGTGCCACCAGCAGAGATTCCAAAGAGACCCAGTACTTC. Supplemented by reference TRBV15 and TRBJ2-5, the full variable domain reads DAMVIQNPRYQVTQFGKPVTLSCSQTLNHNVMYWYQQKSSQAPKLLFHYYDKDFNNEADTPDNFQSRRPNTSFCFLDIRSPGLGDTAMYLCATSRDSKETQYFGPGTRLLVL.

This rearrangement joins TRBV29-1 to TRBJ1-1; TRBD1 might be the D (5 bases). Trimming took off 6 bases at V and 0 bases at J, with 14 bases between the two ends. The CDR3 is made up of 14 amino acids. Germline-derived CDR1 and CDR2 are SQVTM and ANQGSEA. The CDR3 loop reads CSVGERQLNTEAFF. Here the CDR3 DNA reads TGCAGCGTAGGTGAAAGACAGCTGAACACTGAAGCTTTCTTT.

The V gene is TRBV7-9, the J gene TRBJ2-7; TRBD2 agrees at 9 bases. This CDR3 spans 14 amino acids. Germline assignment: CDR1 SEHNR and CDR2 FQNEAQ (reference sequence). The V segment lost 1 base and the J segment 6 bases; nucleotides outside the gene matches: 4. The CDR3 nucleotides read TGTGCCAGCAGCTTAGGTAGCGGGAGCGTCGAGCAGTACTTC. Residues: CASSLGSGSVEQYF.

The CDR3, as DNA: TGCGCCAGCAGCCCCAAGACTAGCGGAACAACAGATACGCAGTATTTT. Residues: CASSPKTSGTTDTQYF. J is TRBJ2-3 and V is TRBV4-1, with TRBD2 matching over 9 bases. In germline, CDR1 is MGHRA, CDR2 YSYEKL. This CDR3 contains 16 residues. Losses at the gene ends were 4 bases for V and 3 bases for J; bases not matched to a gene: 8.

Note on this clone: Other DNA sequences in the sample encode the same CDR3. This chain uses TRBV10-3 with TRBJ1-5; D is perhaps TRBD1 (6 bases). Looked up from germline, CDR1 is ENHRY and CDR2 is SYGVKD. The V end lost 3 bases, the J end lost 4 bases, and 10 bases lay between the germline ends. The CDR3 covers 14 residues. The CDR3 loop reads CAISDRGTNQPQHF. In DNA form, the CDR3 reads TGTGCCATCAGTGATAGAGGGACAAATCAGCCCCAGCATTTT.

This rearrangement joins TRBV28 to TRBJ1-2, with a tentative D call TRBD1 (6 bases). V lost 6 bases to trimming and J lost 2 bases, with 28 bases between them. This CDR3 is 19 amino acids long. Germline values: CDR1 MDHEN, CDR2 SYDVKM. The CDR3 here is CASSHRDTNKVGVNYGYTF. The CDR3 nucleotides read TGTGCCAGCAGCCACCGGGACACCAACAAAGTCGGGGTAAACTATGGCTACACCTTC.

This chain links TRBV2 with TRBJ2-4, with 7 bases lining up with TRBD2. After removal of 4 bases from V and 0 bases from J, the junction contained 0 bases not matched to a gene. This CDR3 has 14 amino acids. Germline assignment: CDR1 SNHLY and CDR2 FYNNEI. In DNA form, the CDR3 reads TGTGCCAGCAGTGGGGGGGGAGCCAAAAACATTCAGTACTTC. Amino acids: CASSGGGAKNIQYF.

This chain links TRBV6-5 with TRBJ1-5; TRBD1 is a possible D gene (5 bases). Trimming pared 1 base from V and 3 bases from J, leaving 13 bases between. The CDR3 covers 16 residues. The germline V gene encodes CDR1 MNHEY and CDR2 SVGAGI. In DNA form, the CDR3 reads TGTGCCAGCAGTTACTACCCGCCCAGGGCCAATCAGCCCCAGCATTTT. This codes for CASSYYPPRANQPQHF.

The chain uses TRBV3-1 (or the pseudogene TRBV3-2) and TRBJ1-4, with D unresolved. Per the germline V gene, CDR1 is LGHDT and CDR2 is YNNKEL (reference sequence). V lost 5 bases and J 0 bases, leaving 10 bases between the germline ends. This CDR3 has 15 amino acids. The CDR3, as DNA: TGTGCCAGCAGCTACCGGAGTGCAACTAATGAAAAACTGTTTTTT. This codes for CASSYRSATNEKLFF.

The J gene is TRBJ2-3, the V gene TRBV5-1; 14 bases map to TRBD2. Unmatched junction bases numbered 2, after V lost 8 bases and J lost 3 bases. The V gene's germline CDR1 is SGHRS and CDR2 YFSETQ. The CDR3 is made up of 14 amino acids. The DNA of the CDR3 is TGCGCCAGTAGGACTAGCGGGGGGACAGATACGCAGTATTTT. It specifies CASRTSGGTDTQYF.

The chain couples TRBV7-2 to TRBJ2-1; tentatively, D is TRBD2 (5 bases). Between the trimmed V and J ends, which lost 2 bases and 5 bases, there was a span of 10 bases. Germline V gives CDR1 SGHTA, CDR2 FQGNSA. The CDR3 has 14 residues. For the CDR3, the DNA is TGTGCCAGCAGCTTAACTAGTGGGGACAATGAGCAGTTCTTC. Translation: CASSLTSGDNEQFF.

This chain links TRBV14 with TRBJ1-2; possible D gene TRBD1, 6 bases. V lost 2 bases and J lost 6, with 16 bases in between. Looked up from germline, CDR1 is SGHDN and CDR2 is FVKESK. The length of the CDR3 is 15 residues. The CDR3 region is CASSQLTGKYNGYTF. CDR3 sequence (DNA): TGTGCCAGCAGCCAACTAACAGGGAAGTATAATGGCTACACCTTC.

The CDR3 coding sequence is TGTGCCAGGACTCCCGGCCCGGAAATAGCCAAAAACATTCAGTACTTC. This encodes CARTPGPEIAKNIQYF. The gene calls are TRBV21-1 and TRBJ2-4; the table calls TRBD2, which could not be checked here. TRBV21-1 has pseudogene status. The CDR3 sequence is 16 residues long.

The chain employs TRBV7-9 and TRBJ2-1, with 13 positions matching TRBD2. Unmatched junction bases numbered 3, after V lost 2 bases and J lost 8 bases. This CDR3 contains 15 residues. Looked up from germline, CDR1 is SEHNR and CDR2 is FQNEAQ (reference sequence). The CDR3 reads CASSLRLAGGDEQFF. For the CDR3, the DNA is TGTGCCAGCAGCTTAAGACTAGCGGGGGGAGATGAGCAGTTCTTC.

J is TRBJ2-2 and V is TRBV4-1; D is unresolved. V was shortened by 1 base and J by 4 bases, with 13 bases between the two germline ends. CDR1 is MGHRA and CDR2 is YSYEKL in the germline V gene. The CDR3 consists of 16 residues. CDR3 in DNA: TGCGCCAGCAGCCAAGGCCGCCTCCAGCGCACCGGGGAGCTGTTTTTT. Translated: CASSQGRLQRTGELFF.

J is TRBJ1-2 and V is TRBV6-6; D is unclear. With 0 bases removed from V and 3 bases from J, the gap between germline ends came to 8 bases. The CDR3 is made up of 14 amino acids. CDR1 MNHNY and CDR2 SVGAGI come from the germline V gene (reference sequence). The CDR3 sequence: CASSYSYGDYGYTF. The CDR3 DNA sequence: TGTGCCAGCAGTTACTCGTACGGAGACTATGGCTACACCTTC.

This clone was seen once. The chain's CDR3 is CASSAPLLDRGNGYTF. CDR3 in DNA: TGTGCCAGCAGTGCCCCTCTCTTGGACAGGGGGAACGGCTACACCTTC. The V and J genes are TRBV25-1 and TRBJ1-2; 10 nucleotides line up with TRBD1. CDR1 and CDR2 (germline): MGHDK, SYGVNS. The CDR3 is made up of 16 amino acids. The ends lost 4 bases at V and 8 bases at J; junction bases unmatched: 13.

The chain recombines TRBV7-9 with TRBJ1-2; D is perhaps TRBD1 (5 bases). The germline V gene has CDR1 SEHNR and CDR2 FQNEAQ (reference sequence). The CDR3 is 15 residues long. V was cut by 4 bases and J by 5 bases, with 17 bases left in between. The CDR3 is CASSWAGRPEYGYTF. The CDR3 DNA reads as TGTGCCAGCAGCTGGGCGGGACGGCCGGAATATGGCTACACCTTC.

V is TRBV6-5 and J is TRBJ2-5; 7 nucleotides match TRBD1. CDR3 length: 15 amino acids. Germline V lookup: CDR1 MNHEY, CDR2 SVGAGI. V gave up 5 bases and J gave up 4 bases; unmatched junction bases: 10. CDR3: CASSPTGVRAETQYF. The DNA of the CDR3 is TGTGCCAGCAGTCCCACAGGGGTGAGAGCAGAGACCCAGTACTTC.

The rearrangement uses TRBV3-1 (or the pseudogene TRBV3-2) and TRBJ1-2, with 7 bases matching TRBD1. Trimming cost V 2 bases and J 7 bases; bases outside gene matches: 7. Germline loops: CDR1 LGHDT, CDR2 YNNKEL (reference sequence). CDR3 size: 14 residues. The CDR3 DNA reads as TGTGCCAGCAGCCAAAATACGGGACAGCGTGGCTACACCTTC. This gives the protein CASSQNTGQRGYTF.

The V and J genes are TRBV3-1 (or the pseudogene TRBV3-2) and TRBJ2-5, with D maybe TRBD2 (5 bases). The CDR3 totals 12 residues. Germline V gene sequence: CDR1 LGHDT, CDR2 YNNKEL (reference sequence). Trimming pared 0 bases from V and 8 bases from J, leaving 7 bases between. Here the CDR3 reads CASSQDGITQYF. The CDR3 DNA follows: TGTGCCAGCAGCCAAGACGGGATAACCCAGTACTTC.

The chain joins TRBV28 to TRBJ1-1; D perhaps matches TRBD1 (5 bases). Trimming stripped 4 bases from V and 6 bases from J, with 9 bases between. The CDR3 is 12 amino acids. Germline V CDR1 and CDR2: MDHEN, SYDVKM. Written as DNA, the CDR3 is TGTGCCAGCAGTTACAGGACCGCTGAAGCTTTCTTT. This sequence encodes CASSYRTAEAFF.

V is TRBV2 and J is TRBJ2-3; D is unresolved. Trimming took 3 bases from V and 4 from J, leaving 14 bases between them. The CDR3 has 15 amino acids. Germline V gene sequence: CDR1 SNHLY, CDR2 FYNNEI. As DNA, the CDR3 is TGTGCCAGCAGTGAGGGCAGATTTATGCCAGATACGCAGTATTTT. It is translated as CASSEGRFMPDTQYF.